A single sample is the source of the 6 T cell receptor beta chains below, sequenced in a study of T cell clonotyping in hematopoietic cell transplantation. Documented time point: recipient sample about 28 days before transplant, after cytoreduction. Profiled with immunoSEQ multiplex PCR; TCRdb holds only in-frame clones, not every one. This sample has roughly 80,000 clones, with roughly 95% found just once. Sequencing was performed on peripheral blood mononuclear cells, taken before stem cell transplant. Receptors were obtained from a woman aged 50 to 60 with acute myeloid leukemia. Some clones in this sample may be carry-over from other donors' samples.

The chain links TRBV5-4 to TRBJ1-3; D is undetermined. This CDR3 is built from 14 residues. V gave up 1 base and J gave up 0 bases, with 5 bases separating them. The germline V gene encodes CDR1 SGHNT and CDR2 YYREEE (reference sequence). DNA for the CDR3: TGTGCCAGCAGCTTGAGCATCTCTGGAAACACCATATATTTT. This gives the protein CASSLSISGNTIYF.

The genes are TRBV7-6 and TRBJ2-1; D gene unclear. V was pared by 3 bases and J by 0 bases, with 12 bases between. The V gene's germline CDR1 is SGHVS and CDR2 FNYEAQ. The CDR3 contains 16 residues. In nucleotides, the CDR3 is TGTGCCAGCAGCTTCGGCGCCCCGAGCTCCTACAATGAGCAGTTCTTC. Translating gives CASSFGAPSSYNEQFF.

V and J are TRBV4-1 and TRBJ2-3; 8 nucleotides line up with TRBD2. J gave up 0 bases and V 2 bases, and 7 bases lay outside the gene matches. There are 17 residues in the CDR3. Germline CDR1 is MGHRA and CDR2 is YSYEKL. The CDR3 region has the DNA TGCGCCAGCAGCCAACTGGGAGCGGGGGTAAGCACAGATACGCAGTATTTT. As protein: CASSQLGAGVSTDTQYF.

This sequence joins TRBV4-1 and TRBJ2-7; either TRBD1 or TRBD2 may fit D (5 bases each). The V gene's germline CDR1 is MGHRA and CDR2 YSYEKL. Trimming took off 4 bases at V and 2 bases at J, with 15 bases between the two ends. The CDR3 length is 15 residues. DNA for the CDR3: TGCGCCAGCAGCCCGGAGCAGGGACCAGCCTACGAGCAGTACTTC. It codes for CASSPEQGPAYEQYF.

This rearrangement joins TRBV7-6 to TRBJ1-2; the D gene is possibly TRBD1 (5 bases). The V end lost 5 bases, the J end lost 0 bases, and 10 bases lay between the germline ends. The CDR3 has 14 amino acids. Germline V gene lookup returns CDR1 SGHVS and CDR2 FNYEAQ. CDR3 nucleotides: TGTGCCAGCAGCCCAAGACAGACTAACTATGGCTACACCTTC. Its protein product is CASSPRQTNYGYTF.

The gene calls are TRBV19 and TRBJ1-4; D unresolved. The CDR3 length is 14 residues. V dropped 3 bases and J dropped 5 bases, with 10 bases sitting between them. Germline assignment: CDR1 LNHDA and CDR2 SQIVND (reference sequence). Here the CDR3 reads CASSIDLSNEKLFF. In DNA, the CDR3 is TGTGCCAGTAGTATCGACCTTTCAAATGAAAAACTGTTTTTT.